Here is one T cell receptor (beta chain) with its context. Its antigen is not known. The record originates from a study of shared clonotypes between healthy human individuals. Overall study context: The donor pool was made up of two women and a few men aged 18 to 49. Each donor had three CD4 naive, three CD4 memory, two CD8 naive and one CD8 memory plate. General observations from the study: The diversity represented, both genetic and in exposure history, was limited by few donors.

This was a deep-level run. Libraries were prepared by immunoSEQ multiplex PCR; TCRdb keeps only in-frame clonotypes and omits some of them. In the table there are about a million clones, around three quarters of which are singletons. The TCR originated in a man in his late teens or twenties in good health. Some clones in this sample may be carry-over from other donors' samples. Sequencing input: memory CD4+ T cells from PBMCs. Subset given: CD45RA-negative fraction.

The CDR3 is CASRGDTETQYF. DNA of the CDR3: TGCGCCAGCAGAGGGGACACGGAGACCCAGTACTTC. V is TRBV10-1 and J is TRBJ2-5; the D gene is possibly TRBD1 (6 bases). This CDR3 region has 12 residues. Trimming left V 6 bases short and J 5 bases short, with 10 bases between. Per the germline V gene, CDR1 is WNHNN and CDR2 is SYGVQD (reference sequence).